These 26 T cell receptor beta chains came from one sample sequenced in a study of CD8 T cells in ankylosing spondylitis. TCRdb passed the 5' RACE reads through MiXCR, listing each CDR3 protein once. This table holds approximately 25,000 distinct CDR3 sequences, around a sixth found once. Sequencing was done on a sample of blood. The receptors come from a male donor with ankylosing spondylitis or in good health (not recorded which).

This clonotype was detected many times. The chain joins TRBV6-5 to TRBJ2-3, with D tentatively TRBD2 (7 bases). Germline CDR1 MNHEY, CDR2 SVGAGI. Trimming removed 6 bases at V and 3 bases at J, with 16 bases between. The length of the CDR3 is 15 residues. The CDR3 spells CASRLIGGRTDTQYF. CDR3 coding DNA: TGTGCCAGCAGACTAATCGGGGGGCGGACAGATACGCAGTATTTT.

This clonotype was counted at least ten times. V gene TRBV12-3 or TRBV12-4 combines with J gene TRBJ2-2; D is ambiguous. V was cut by 3 bases and J by 7 bases, with 6 bases left in between. This CDR3 is 12 amino acids long. CDR3 nucleotides: TGTGCCAGCAGTTTGGGTTACGGGGAGCTGTTTTTT. As protein: CASSLGYGELFF.

This clonotype was observed many times. The CDR3 DNA sequence: TGTGCCACCAGCAGAGATCGGGGAACCCAGTACTTC. Protein: CATSRDRGTQYF. V and J are TRBV15 and TRBJ2-5; possibly TRBD2 for D (5 bases). The CDR3 extends over 12 amino acids. V lost 0 bases and J 8 bases, leaving 7 bases between the germline ends. The germline V gene encodes CDR1 LNHNV and CDR2 YYDKDF (reference sequence).

This clonotype has more than one count but fewer than ten. The chain is built from TRBV12-3 or TRBV12-4 and TRBJ2-5; a weak D match, TRBD2 (5 bases). V was clipped by 7 bases and J by 5 bases, with 14 bases between them. The CDR3 is 13 amino acids. Here the CDR3 reads CASISGPGETQYF. In DNA form, the CDR3 reads TGTGCCAGCATTTCCGGACCGGGGGAGACCCAGTACTTC.

The table lists this clonotype with many counts. The genes are TRBV13 and TRBJ2-7; 7 bases are shared with TRBD2. After removal of 5 bases from V and 6 bases from J, the junction contained 13 bases not matched to a gene. The germline V gene has CDR1 PRHDT and CDR2 FYEKMQ (reference sequence). The CDR3 has 15 residues. In nucleotides, the CDR3 is TGTGCCAGCAGCGCCCCCGGGACTAACCTTGTCGAGCAGTACTTC. Residues: CASSAPGTNLVEQYF.

The rearrangement joins TRBV7-2 to TRBJ2-5; 10 bases fit TRBD2. The trim removed 7 bases at V and 4 bases at J, leaving 12 bases unmatched. The CDR3 consists of 16 residues. CDR1 is SGHTA, CDR2 FQGNSA, per germline. The DNA for the CDR3 is TGTGCCAGCATCGGCTTAGCGGGGGGACGGGTAGAGACCCAGTACTTC. This codes for CASIGLAGGRVETQYF.

The chain has TRBV29-1 and TRBJ2-7; no clear D gene. This CDR3 has 12 residues. V was cut by 5 bases and J by 2 bases, with 10 bases left in between. CDR1 and CDR2 from the germline V gene are SQVTM and ANQGSEA. The CDR3 bases are TGCAGCGTTATTGTTCCCCCCTACGAGCAGTACTTC. As protein: CSVIVPPYEQYF.

The genes are TRBV20-1 and TRBJ2-2, with D possibly matching TRBD1 (5 bases). The V gene lost 0 bases and the J gene lost 1 base, with 9 bases spanning the gap. The CDR3 has 15 amino acids. Germline values: CDR1 DFQATT, CDR2 SNEGSKA (reference sequence). CDR3 coding DNA: TGCAGTGCTAGAGATGGGCAGGGGAACACCGGGGAGCTGTTTTTT. It encodes CSARDGQGNTGELFF.

V is TRBV2 and J is TRBJ2-3, with 8 bases matching TRBD1. The CDR3 has 14 residues. Germline loops: CDR1 SNHLY, CDR2 FYNNEI. The J segment lost 0 bases and the V segment lost 7 bases, leaving 3 bases of the junction unmatched. CDR3 residues: CASNDRGSTDTQYF. The CDR3 bases are TGTGCCAGCAACGACAGGGGTAGCACAGATACGCAGTATTTT.

This clonotype was counted a few times. The chain joins TRBV20-1 to TRBJ2-5; 7 nucleotides line up with TRBD1. The germline V gene has CDR1 DFQATT and CDR2 SNEGSKA (reference sequence). The CDR3 is made up of 13 amino acids. The V segment lost 2 bases and the J segment 4 bases; nucleotides outside the gene matches: 4. CDR3 amino acids: CSARLGQTETQYF. DNA for the CDR3: TGCAGTGCTAGACTGGGACAGACAGAGACCCAGTACTTC.

This clonotype has just a few counts. The V call is TRBV7-3, the J call TRBJ2-2, with a tentative D call TRBD2 (5 bases). This CDR3 is 15 amino acids long. Trimming took off 5 bases at V and 0 bases at J, with 10 bases between the two ends. Germline V gene sequence: CDR1 SGHTA, CDR2 FQGTGA. The CDR3 coding sequence is TGTGCCAGCAGCCTCGGAGGAACGAACACCGGGGAGCTGTTTTTT. It yields the protein CASSLGGTNTGELFF.

This clonotype is large within its sample. The chain carries TRBV6-2 or TRBV6-3 and TRBJ2-1; 7 positions match TRBD1. CDR3 length: 15 residues. In germline, CDR1 is MNHEY, CDR2 SVGEGT. Unmatched junction bases numbered 9, after V lost 7 bases and J lost 3 bases. The CDR3, as DNA: TGTGCCAGCACCCTCCCGGGACAGATCTACAATGAGCAGTTCTTC. This translates into CASTLPGQIYNEQFF.

There are a few counts of this clonotype. The chain has TRBV20-1 and TRBJ2-7; 9 bases align to TRBD2. The germline CDR1 and CDR2 sequences are DFQATT and SNEGSKA (reference sequence). The junction had 7 bases not matched to a gene; V was cut back by 2 bases and J by 5 bases. The CDR3 loop spans 14 amino acids. In nucleotides, the CDR3 is TGCAGTGCTAGAACGTCTAGCGGGACGGACGAGCAGTACTTC. It yields the protein CSARTSSGTDEQYF.

The chain couples TRBV19 to TRBJ2-2, with TRBD2 matching 8 bases. The CDR3 spans 13 residues. Germline CDR1 reads LNHDA; CDR2 reads SQIVND (reference sequence). The V and J ends lost 8 bases and 7 bases, in that order; junction bases with no gene match: 6. The CDR3 sequence is CASSRGGIGELFF. DNA for the CDR3: TGTGCCAGTTCTCGGGGGGGTATCGGGGAGCTGTTTTTT.

By share, this clonotype counts as large (0.1 to 1%). The chain combines TRBV6-2 or TRBV6-3 with TRBJ1-1; D possibly corresponds to TRBD1 (5 bases). The CDR3 totals 15 residues. The germline V and J ends were trimmed by 4 bases and 3 bases, with 15 bases remaining between them. CDR1 and CDR2 from the germline V gene are MNHEY and SVGEGT. This CDR3 reads CASSFPTAGDTEAFF. CDR3 nucleotides: TGTGCCAGCAGTTTTCCGACGGCGGGGGACACTGAAGCTTTCTTT.

This clonotype was counted many times. The chain has TRBV10-3 and TRBJ2-7; possibly TRBD1 for D (6 bases). V shed 4 bases and J shed 4 bases, with 14 bases lying between them. This CDR3 has 14 residues. Germline V gives CDR1 ENHRY, CDR2 SYGVKD. The CDR3 nucleotides are TGTGCCATCAGTGGAGTGGACAGTAAGTACGAGCAGTACGTC. Protein product: CAISGVDSKYEQYV.

This clonotype has a handful of counts. One end of the junction varies from germline; a read error may be responsible. The chain carries TRBV11-3 and TRBJ1-2, with D perhaps matching TRBD1 (5 bases). This CDR3 has 13 amino acids. Germline V gives CDR1 SGHNT, CDR2 YENEEA. CDR3 DNA sequence: TGTGCCAGCAGCCTAGACAGCCAGAGGGGCTACACCTTC. Protein product: CASSLDSQRGYTF.

This clonotype was found a few times. The chain combines TRBV11-1 with TRBJ1-1; D uncertain. Germline CDR1 and CDR2: SGHAT and FQDESV (reference sequence). V was trimmed by 5 bases and J by 1 base, leaving 8 bases between them. The CDR3 contains 13 residues. The CDR3 here is CASSPAGNTEAFF. The CDR3 DNA reads as TGTGCCAGCAGCCCAGCAGGGAACACTGAAGCTTTCTTT.

There are a few counts of this clonotype. The CDR3 sequence: CASSDQRDGELFF. The CDR3, as DNA: TGTGCCAGCAGTGATCAGCGGGACGGGGAGCTGTTTTTT. The rearrangement uses TRBV2 and TRBJ2-2, with 7 bases fitting TRBD2. Germline V CDR1 and CDR2: SNHLY, FYNNEI. V lost 3 bases, J lost 7 bases, and 2 bases stayed unmatched. This CDR3 comprises 13 residues. Complete variable domain (other parts from reference TRBV2 and TRBJ2-2): EPEVTQTPSHQVTQMGQEVILRCVPISNHLYFYWYRQILGQKVEFLVSFYNNEISEKSEIFDDQFSVERPDGSNFTLKIRSTKLEDSAMYFCASSDQRDGELFFGEGSRLTVL.

The chain uses TRBV11-2 and TRBJ1-1; D is possibly TRBD1 (5 bases). The CDR3 is 12 residues long. The V gene lost 3 bases and the J gene lost 11 bases, with 13 bases spanning the gap. CDR1 SGHAT and CDR2 FQNNGV come from the germline V gene. CDR3 protein: CASSFGKGYAFF. The CDR3 nucleotides are TGTGCCAGCAGCTTTGGGAAGGGGTACGCTTTCTTT.

The CDR3, as DNA: TGTGCCAGCAGCCAAGATAGGGTAGCCAATGAGCAGTTCTTC. This encodes CASSQDRVANEQFF. V usage is TRBV3-1 and J usage is TRBJ2-1, with D hard to call. V lost 0 bases, J lost 6 bases, and 9 bases lay in between. The CDR3 has 14 amino acids. The V gene's germline CDR1 is LGHDT and CDR2 YNNKEL (reference sequence).

The chain joins TRBV29-1 to TRBJ2-3; 12 nucleotides align to TRBD2. Germline CDR1 and CDR2: SQVTM and ANQGSEA. The CDR3 contains 15 residues. After removal of 1 base from V and 2 bases from J, the junction contained 1 base not matched to a gene. CDR3 in amino acids: CSVEGTSGNTDTQYF. The CDR3 coding sequence is TGCAGCGTTGAAGGGACTAGCGGGAACACAGATACGCAGTATTTT.

The rearrangement links TRBV20-1 to TRBJ2-3, with 10 nucleotides matching TRBD1. J lost 6 bases, V lost 3 bases, and 9 bases had no gene match. This CDR3 comprises 15 residues. Germline CDR1 and CDR2: DFQATT and SNEGSKA (reference sequence). CDR3: CSASQGTGVGDTQYF. CDR3 nucleotides: TGCAGTGCTAGCCAAGGGACAGGGGTTGGCGATACGCAGTATTTT.

In nucleotides, the CDR3 is TGTGCCAGCAGCACGCCACCTGGCTTAGGGGAGACCGGGGAGCTGTTTTTT. Translated, it gives CASSTPPGLGETGELFF. The chain carries TRBV11-2 and TRBJ2-2; D may be TRBD1 or TRBD2 (5 bases each). Germline V lookup: CDR1 SGHAT, CDR2 FQNNGV. This CDR3 is built from 17 residues. The V end lost 5 bases, the J end lost 5 bases, and 21 bases lay between the germline ends.

This clonotype was found a few times. The chain is built from TRBV24-1 and TRBJ2-5; 7 bases match TRBD1. The CDR3 totals 17 residues. Trimming cost V 0 bases and J 2 bases; bases outside gene matches: 8. Looked up from germline, CDR1 is KGHDR and CDR2 is SFDVKD. CDR3 amino acids: CATSDLPLETGQETQYF. In nucleotides, the CDR3 is TGTGCCACCAGTGATTTGCCCTTGGAGACAGGGCAAGAGACCCAGTACTTC.

This clonotype was detected many times. The V and J genes are TRBV20-1 and TRBJ2-4; 7 bases map to TRBD1. This CDR3 is 14 amino acids long. V lost 5 bases to trimming and J lost 0 bases; unmatched junction nucleotides: 4. CDR1 is DFQATT and CDR2 is SNEGSKA in the germline V gene (reference sequence). CDR3: CSAEGQLAKNIQYF. DNA for the CDR3: TGCAGTGCTGAGGGACAGCTAGCCAAAAACATTCAGTACTTC.